The rows below give T cell receptor beta chains drawn from one sample of a study of identical twins. TCRdb re-analysed the 5' RACE reads in MiXCR, keeping a single row per CDR3 protein. Of approximately 600,000 distinct CDR3 sequences in the sample, under 8.5% were seen once. The same sample was also used in a study of yellow fever vaccine responses in identical twins.

The sample taken for sequencing was PBMCs. All receptors derive from a woman between 18 and 30 years old in good health. Each CDR3 is given with its conserved first and last residue. D genes are given only for firm matches. Where a row states a size, it is once, few, many or the class of an expanded clone; other rows omit it.

V	size	D	J	DNA	CDR3
TRBV4-1	-	-	TRBJ2-2	TGCGCCAGCAGCCAACGGGACGGGGAGCTGTTTTTT	CASSQRDGELFF
TRBV6-5	many	TRBD2	TRBJ2-1	TGTGCCAGCATACTCTCTGGCGGGGGAAATACTGAGCAGTTCTTC	CASILSGGGNTEQFF
TRBV29-1	many	TRBD2	TRBJ2-1	TGCAGCGTTGAACTGCTAGCGGGGAGTTACAATGAGCAGTTCTTC	CSVELLAGSYNEQFF
TRBV27	-	TRBD1	TRBJ2-3	TGTGCCAGCAGGAACCGGGACAGGGGACGGGGCAGCACAGATACGCAGTATTTT	CASRNRDRGRGSTDTQYF
TRBV9	-	TRBD2	TRBJ2-5	TGTGCCAGCAGCGTAGATAGCGGGAAGCAAGAGACCCAGTACTTC	CASSVDSGKQETQYF
TRBV20-1	-	-	TRBJ2-7	TGCAGTGCTAGAGAAAACGATAGGGAGCAGTACTTC	CSARENDREQYF
TRBV5-1	few	-	TRBJ2-1	TGCGCCAGCAGCTTGGACTGGGTGACCTACAATGAGCAGTTCTTC	CASSLDWVTYNEQFF
TRBV4-1	-	-	TRBJ2-6	TGCGCCAGCAGCCGCTCCACCGGGCCTGGGGCCAACGTCCTGACTTTC	CASSRSTGPGANVLTF
TRBV5-1	many	-	TRBJ2-1	TGCGCCAGCAGCGTAGGGACGTCTCAGAGGAATGAGCAGTTCTTC	CASSVGTSQRNEQFF
TRBV9	few	TRBD2	TRBJ2-3	TGTGCCAGCAGCCCTCTAGAGCTAGCGGGGGGGATGGATACGCAGTATTTT	CASSPLELAGGMDTQYF
TRBV29-1	-	TRBD2	TRBJ2-2	TGCAGCGCCGGGACTAGCGGGCCATCCGGGGAGCTGTTTTTT	CSAGTSGPSGELFF
TRBV24-1	many	-	TRBJ2-3	TGTGCCACCAGTGATCGCGGGACGCCCGGAGATACGCAGTATTTT	CATSDRGTPGDTQYF
TRBV7-8	-	TRBD1	TRBJ2-2	TGTGCCAGCAGCTGGGACAGGGTTGCCGGGGAGCTGTTTTTT	CASSWDRVAGELFF
TRBV5-1	many	TRBD1	TRBJ2-5	TGCGCCAGCACCCGGGACAGAGGAGAGACCCAGTACTTC	CASTRDRGETQYF
TRBV6-5	-	TRBD2	TRBJ2-5	TGTGCCAGCAGTTACCTCCTAGCGGGAGAGACCCAGTACTTC	CASSYLLAGETQYF
TRBV20-1	-	-	TRBJ1-1	TGCAGTGCTCCAGGGGACTGGGTTATGAACACTGAAGCTTTCTTT	CSAPGDWVMNTEAFF
TRBV20-1	-	-	TRBJ2-3	TGCAGTAAGACAGCTCTTGGAGATACGCAGTATTTT	CSKTALGDTQYF
TRBV11-2	few	-	TRBJ1-4	TGTGCCAGCAGCTTAGATCCCGTTTGGGAAAAACTGTTTTTT	CASSLDPVWEKLFF
TRBV11-2	-	-	TRBJ2-3	TGTGCCAGCAGCAGCCGGTCATTGCAGTATTTT	CASSSRSLQYF
TRBV9	few	-	TRBJ2-5	TGTGCCAGCAGCGTAGATACCGTCCAAGAGACCCAGTACTTC	CASSVDTVQETQYF
TRBV7-9	few	-	TRBJ1-1	TGTGCCAGCAGCCCCCGCACGGGACGGTCGAACACTGAAGCTTTCTTT	CASSPRTGRSNTEAFF
TRBV28	-	-	TRBJ2-1	TGTGCCAGCACCCCCCAGGGGACCGAGCAGTTCTTC	CASTPQGTEQFF
TRBV5-1	many	-	TRBJ1-2	TGTGCCAGCAGCCCCGACAGGAGTTATGGCTACACCTTC	CASSPDRSYGYTF
TRBV29-1	many	TRBD2	TRBJ2-1	TGCAGCGTGACTAGCGGGAGGGGAAATGAGCAGTTCTTC	CSVTSGRGNEQFF
TRBV5-1	-	-	TRBJ2-3	TGCGCCAGCAGCTTGGCCGGCGGAACACGCACAGATACGCAGTATTTT	CASSLAGGTRTDTQYF
TRBV29-1	-	-	TRBJ2-7	TGCAGCGCCTTGGATGCAGCGCGAACCTACGAGCAGTACTTC	CSALDAARTYEQYF
TRBV5-1	-	-	TRBJ2-3	TGCGCCAGCACGGGATCCTCCGGGGATACGCAGTATTTT	CASTGSSGDTQYF
TRBV27	few	-	TRBJ1-1	TGTGCCAGCAGTTTGGTGGGGGTGAACACTGAAGCTTTCTTT	CASSLVGVNTEAFF
TRBV24-1	many	-	TRBJ2-3	TGTGCCACCTCCGAGCCGACTACATGGACAGATACGCAGTATTTT	CATSEPTTWTDTQYF
TRBV12-3/TRBV12-4	few	TRBD1	TRBJ1-1	TGTGCCAGCAGTGGGGGACAGGGGGCGAACGGAGCTTTCTTT	CASSGGQGANGAFF
TRBV4-1	-	TRBD2	TRBJ2-7	TGCGCCAGCAGCCAAGGTTTCGGACTAGACCCCGGGCAGTACTTC	CASSQGFGLDPGQYF
TRBV10-3	many	-	TRBJ2-1	TGTGCCATCAGCGGGATCTCCTACAATGAGCAGTTCTTC	CAISGISYNEQFF
TRBV12-3/TRBV12-4	many	TRBD1	TRBJ2-2	TGTGCCAGCAGTGTCCGGGACAGGGCGAACACCGGGGAGCTGTTTTTT	CASSVRDRANTGELFF
TRBV7-9	few	-	TRBJ1-6	TGTGCCAGCGCAACAGCAGATTTCTCCTATAATTCACCCCTCCACTTT	CASATADFSYNSPLHF
TRBV2	many	TRBD2	TRBJ2-3	TGTGCCAGCAGAACCCGACTAGCGGGGGGGCGAGATACGCAGTATTTT	CASRTRLAGGRDTQYF
TRBV28	-	-	TRBJ2-2	TGTGCCACGACCTCTAACGCCGGGGAGCTGTTTTTT	CATTSNAGELFF
TRBV7-9	many	-	TRBJ1-3	TGTGCCAGCAGCTTAGATCATGCGCCTGGAAACACCATATATTTT	CASSLDHAPGNTIYF
TRBV19	once	-	TRBJ1-2	TGTGCCACTAACCCAGGGGACAATGGCTACACCTTC	CATNPGDNGYTF
TRBV28	-	-	TRBJ2-1	TGTGCCAGCATCCAGAGGCACAGCTCCTACAATGAGCAGTTCTTC	CASIQRHSSYNEQFF
TRBV3-1	many	TRBD2	TRBJ2-1	TGTGCCAGCAGCCGGACTAGCGGGGGATACTACAATGAGCAGTTCTTC	CASSRTSGGYYNEQFF
TRBV9	many	-	TRBJ1-2	TGTGCCAGCAGCCACGGGCGAGGCTACACCTTC	CASSHGRGYTF
TRBV9	many	TRBD1	TRBJ1-2	TGTGCCAGCAGCGTGGGACAGGGGGGTGGTGGCTACACCTTC	CASSVGQGGGGYTF
TRBV27	-	TRBD1	TRBJ2-5	TGTGCCAGCAGATTTTCAGGGGGCCGACAAGAGACCCAGTACTTC	CASRFSGGRQETQYF
TRBV28	-	-	TRBJ2-1	TGTGCCAGCACCGTCGTGGCGGCGGATAATGAGCAGTTCTTC	CASTVVAADNEQFF
TRBV12-5	many	TRBD2	TRBJ2-1	TGTGCTAGTGGTTCGGGACTAGCGGGGAACAATGAGCAGTTCTTC	CASGSGLAGNNEQFF
TRBV5-1	few	-	TRBJ2-1	TGCGCCAGCAGCTTAAGGACGTATTCCGGAGTCTACAATGAGCAGTTCTTC	CASSLRTYSGVYNEQFF
TRBV6-1	-	-	TRBJ2-5	TGTGCCAGCAGTGAGACTCCGGGACGGACAATAGAGACCCAGTACTTC	CASSETPGRTIETQYF
TRBV7-9	few	-	TRBJ2-1	TGTGCCAGCAGGAGAGCCCAAGGCCGATACAATGAGCAGTTCTTC	CASRRAQGRYNEQFF
TRBV28	-	-	TRBJ2-7	TGTGCCAGCAGTTTAAGGTTGTACGAGCAGTACTTC	CASSLRLYEQYF
TRBV5-1	-	TRBD1	TRBJ1-1	TGCGCCAGCAGCGGCTACCTCCAGGGACAGACGAACACTGAAGCTTTCTTT	CASSGYLQGQTNTEAFF
TRBV12-3/TRBV12-4	few	TRBD2	TRBJ2-1	TGTGCCAGCAGAGGAGTTAGCAGCGGGAGGGACCATGAGCAGTTCTTC	CASRGVSSGRDHEQFF
TRBV29-1	-	-	TRBJ2-7	TGCAGCGCAGTGGGGAATCAGGGTGCCTACGAGCAGTACTTC	CSAVGNQGAYEQYF
TRBV4-1	many	TRBD1	TRBJ2-2	TGCGCCAGCAGCTCCAAGGGACAGTATACGACCGGGGAGCTGTTTTTT	CASSSKGQYTTGELFF